This TCR beta chain derives from a study of technical replicates of blood from a handful of donors. CDR3 length equals 14 residues. V was clipped by 9 bases and J by 7 bases, with 20 bases between them. Germline-derived CDR1 and CDR2 are SGHTS and YDEGEE. Sequencing was performed with immunoSEQ multiplex PCR; in TCRdb, only in-frame clones are kept and a portion is missing. The sample includes 84,000 or so clones, just under 95% of them seen just once. This sequence joins TRBV5-8 and TRBJ2-1, with D maybe TRBD1 (5 bases). The TCR was taken from a human donor in good health. The sequenced sample was T cells isolated from PBMCs. CDR3 coding DNA: TGTGCCACTTCAGGGTTTATCGAGTGGAATGAGCAGTTCTTC. Amino acid sequence: CATSGFIEWNEQFF.